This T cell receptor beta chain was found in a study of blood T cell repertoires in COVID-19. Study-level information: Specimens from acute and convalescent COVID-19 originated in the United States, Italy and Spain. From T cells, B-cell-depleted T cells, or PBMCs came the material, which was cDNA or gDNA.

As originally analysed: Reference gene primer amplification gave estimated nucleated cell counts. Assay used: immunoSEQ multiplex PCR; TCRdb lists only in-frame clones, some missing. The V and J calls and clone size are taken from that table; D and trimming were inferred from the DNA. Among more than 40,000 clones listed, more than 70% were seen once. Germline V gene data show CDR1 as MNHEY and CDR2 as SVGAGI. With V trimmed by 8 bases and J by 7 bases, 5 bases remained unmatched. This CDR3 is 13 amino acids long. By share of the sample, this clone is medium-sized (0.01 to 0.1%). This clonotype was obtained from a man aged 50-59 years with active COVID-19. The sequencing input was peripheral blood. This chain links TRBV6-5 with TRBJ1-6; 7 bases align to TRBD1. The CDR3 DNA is TGTGCCAGCGGAGGGACAGACAATTCACCCCTCCACTTT. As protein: CASGGTDNSPLHF.